This T cell receptor beta chain comes out of a study of cytomegalovirus exposure and HLA in healthy donors. Looking at the study overall: Among roughly 190 million T cells, an earlier analysis found around 100 million unique TCR beta sequences. Study-level findings and limits: Looking again later, the authors saw that most CMV-associated TCR beta chains seemed HLA-restricted. A later analysis found common viral pathogens apparently linked to several of the most significant clusters. The Asian-associated ancestry cluster reportedly had fewer N-insertions than the approximately 700-donor mean in a later analysis.

It was with 60 Vbeta and 13 Jbeta primers that the PCR ran. Profiled with immunoSEQ multiplex PCR; TCRdb holds only in-frame clones, not every one. The sample lists some 95,000 clones, roughly 71% occurring once. A remark on this clone: Its target is not known.

Germline lookup yields CDR1 SEHNR and CDR2 FQNEAQ (reference sequence). V shed 5 bases and J shed 4 bases, with 20 bases lying between them. There are 16 residues in the CDR3. The source is a woman in her forties in good health and CMV-seronegative. Specimen: PBMCs. This chain connects TRBV7-9 to TRBJ1-1; a possible D gene is TRBD1 (5 bases). The CDR3 DNA follows: TGTGCCAGCAGCCCCGGTCCACCTAAAGGGGCCACTGAAGCTTTCTTT. Translating gives CASSPGPPKGATEAFF. Full variable domain (missing parts from reference TRBV7-9 and TRBJ1-1): DTGVSQNPRHKITKRGQNVTFRCDPISEHNRLYWYRQTLGQGPEFLTYFQNEAQLEKSRLLSDRFSAERPKGSFSTLEIQRTEQGDSAMYLCASSPGPPKGATEAFFGQGTRLTVV.